This T cell receptor beta chain emerged from a study of identifying expanded T cells in peripheral blood. Measured with immunoSEQ multiplex PCR; TCRdb has only the in-frame clones, and not every one. The sample consists of about 91,000 clones, more than 70% of them appearing once. No infections or other immune events were documented during collection. The CDR3 is made up of 12 amino acids. The germline CDR1 and CDR2 sequences are LNHDA and SQIVND (reference sequence). The V end was cut by 9 bases, the J end by 2 bases, with 8 bases between. Study results and limitations: Over two and four weeks, about 15 and 19 clones changed, versus 1.2 between replicates. Variance in clone template counts between approximately two-week samples significantly increased with total template count across all healthy donors.

Regarding this clone: Its antigen is not identified.

Sequencing used blood. V usage is TRBV19 and J usage is TRBJ1-5; D call uncertain. The origin of this receptor is a person aged 18 to 75 in good health. For the CDR3, the DNA is TGTGCCAGCCAGGAGGGCAATCAGCCCCAGCATTTT. Its translation is CASQEGNQPQHF.